Below, 29 T cell receptor beta chains from the same sample are listed, as sequenced in a study of neurological immune-mediated disorders. MiXCR was run by TCRdb on the 5' RACE reads, yielding one entry per CDR3 protein. The sample consists of more than 20,000 distinct CDR3 sequences, about 2.5% of them appearing once. Material: PBMCs. Every receptor here comes from a woman aged 50 to 60 with multiple sclerosis.

The J gene is TRBJ2-3, the V gene TRBV14; no firm D call. CDR3 length: 11 amino acids. Trimming left V 4 bases short and J 4 bases short, with 3 bases between. Germline CDR1 and CDR2: SGHDN and FVKESK. CDR3 in DNA: TGTGCCAGCAGCCTCTCAGATACGCAGTATTTT. Translating gives CASSLSDTQYF.

This clonotype showed up many times. The chain carries TRBV4-1 and TRBJ2-2; D unclear. CDR3 size: 13 residues. V lost 3 bases to trimming and J lost 6 bases, with 8 bases between them. Germline CDR1 reads MGHRA; CDR2 reads YSYEKL. In nucleotides, the CDR3 is TGCGCCAGCAGCCATGACCAGTCCGGGGAGCTGTTTTTT. Translated, it gives CASSHDQSGELFF.

This clonotype has a count of ten or more. CDR3 sequence reads: CSASVGTGHTDTQYF. The DNA of the CDR3 is TGCAGTGCTAGTGTTGGGACAGGGCACACGGATACGCAGTATTTT. The rearrangement joins TRBV20-1 to TRBJ2-3; 9 positions agree with TRBD1. Per germline, CDR1 DFQATT and CDR2 SNEGSKA (reference sequence). The CDR3 is 15 amino acids. Trimming at V came to 3 bases and at J to 6 bases, leaving 10 bases not matched to a gene.

The rearrangement uses TRBV20-1 and TRBJ1-1; D is uncertain. The CDR3 is made up of 11 amino acids. Per the germline V gene, CDR1 is DFQATT and CDR2 is SNEGSKA (reference sequence). V was shortened by 6 bases and J by 1 base, with 6 bases between the two germline ends. DNA for the CDR3: TGCAGTGCCCCGAGGAACACTGAAGCTTTCTTT. Its protein product is CSAPRNTEAFF.

At least ten counts were recorded for this clonotype. The chain couples TRBV20-1 to TRBJ2-3, with TRBD1 matching 9 bases. Germline V gene data show CDR1 as DFQATT and CDR2 as SNEGSKA (reference sequence). The CDR3 spans 15 residues. V trimming: 6 bases; J trimming: 4 bases; junction bases outside the gene matches: 11. DNA of the CDR3: TGCAGTGCCTCGAATCCGGGACAGGGTTCAGATACGCAGTATTTT. This gives the protein CSASNPGQGSDTQYF.

The chain carries TRBV20-1 and TRBJ2-1; 7 bases match TRBD2. There are 12 residues in the CDR3. V shed 5 bases and J 9 bases; nucleotides not matched to a gene: 7. Germline V gene lookup returns CDR1 DFQATT and CDR2 SNEGSKA (reference sequence). DNA for the CDR3: TGCAGTGCTGGGAGGGTCCCCTCTGAGCAGTTCTTC. Translated: CSAGRVPSEQFF.

This chain uses TRBV9 with TRBJ2-3, with D possibly matching TRBD2 (5 bases). Germline CDR1 SGDLS, CDR2 YYNGEE. The CDR3 spans 12 residues. Between the trimmed V and J ends, which lost 4 bases and 8 bases, there was a span of 11 bases. The CDR3 sequence: CASSRDGGTQYF. Here the CDR3 DNA reads TGTGCCAGCAGCAGAGACGGAGGTACGCAGTATTTT. The whole variable domain, remainder taken from reference TRBV9 and TRBJ2-3, is DSGVTQTPKHLITATGQRVTLRCSPRSGDLSVYWYQQSLDQGLQFLIQYYNGEERAKGNILERFSAQQFPDLHSELNLSSLELGDSALYFCASSRDGGTQYFGPGTRLTVL.

This clonotype has ten or more counts. The V and J genes are TRBV20-1 and TRBJ1-4; 10 bases align to TRBD1. The CDR3 covers 15 residues. Germline-derived CDR1 and CDR2 are DFQATT and SNEGSKA (reference sequence). V was clipped by 6 bases and J by 5 bases; unmatched bases: 9. The CDR3 loop reads CSASHPGQGNEKLFF. As DNA, the CDR3 is TGCAGTGCGAGTCACCCGGGACAGGGGAATGAAAAACTGTTTTTT.

This clonotype was counted many times. This chain uses TRBV29-1 with TRBJ2-3; D assignment may be TRBD1 or TRBD2 (5 bases each). The length of the CDR3 is 15 residues. Trimming stripped 0 bases from V and 2 bases from J, with 12 bases between. Per germline, CDR1 SQVTM and CDR2 ANQGSEA. CDR3 sequence: CSVEDHWGITDTQYF. The CDR3 coding sequence is TGCAGCGTTGAAGATCATTGGGGGATCACAGATACGCAGTATTTT.

This clonotype was counted ten times or more. This chain joins TRBV7-2 and TRBJ2-3; a weak D match, TRBD2 (6 bases). CDR1 is SGHTA, CDR2 FQGNSA, per germline. The CDR3 is 16 amino acids. V gave up 5 bases and J gave up 2 bases, with 17 bases separating them. The DNA of the CDR3 is TGTGCCAGCAGCAAAGAGGTTGGGGGGTACACAGATACGCAGTATTTT. It yields the protein CASSKEVGGYTDTQYF.

This clonotype showed up many times. This sequence joins TRBV20-1 and TRBJ1-5; TRBD1 is a possible D gene (6 bases). V lost 0 bases and J 0 bases, leaving 12 bases between the germline ends. The CDR3 has 16 residues. Per germline, CDR1 DFQATT and CDR2 SNEGSKA (reference sequence). The CDR3 region is CSARDFAGASNQPQHF. The CDR3 DNA reads as TGCAGTGCTAGAGATTTTGCAGGGGCTAGCAATCAGCCCCAGCATTTT.

This clonotype has at least ten counts. CDR3 DNA sequence: TGTGCCAGCTCACCACTGCGGTACTCTGGGGCCAACGTCCTGACTTTC. Encoded protein: CASSPLRYSGANVLTF. The J gene is TRBJ2-6, the V gene TRBV18; D not certain. The CDR3 is 16 amino acids. V lost 1 base, J lost 0 bases, and 7 bases lay in between. Germline V lookup: CDR1 KGHSH, CDR2 LQKENI.

This clonotype was seen repeatedly, ten times or more. The CDR3: CASSPPLDTQYF. The DNA for the CDR3 is TGTGCCAGCAGCCCCCCTTTAGATACGCAGTATTTT. The J gene is TRBJ2-3, the V gene TRBV9; D is ambiguous. The germline CDR1 and CDR2 sequences are SGDLS and YYNGEE. This CDR3 spans 12 amino acids. V dropped 4 bases and J dropped 5 bases, with 8 bases sitting between them.

This clonotype was counted only a few times. The genes are TRBV19 and TRBJ1-4; D gene ambiguous. Trimming left V 5 bases short and J 8 bases short, with 12 bases between. The CDR3 contains 13 residues. The germline gives CDR1 LNHDA, CDR2 SQIVND (reference sequence). The CDR3 nucleotides are TGTGCCAGTAGTCCGATCCCGGGGGAAAAACTGTTTTTT. Translation: CASSPIPGEKLFF.

This clonotype was observed at least ten times. The chain recombines TRBV12-3 or TRBV12-4 with TRBJ2-3, with D perhaps matching TRBD2 (6 bases). This CDR3 comprises 16 residues. Trimming cost V 5 bases and J 0 bases, with 15 bases left between them. The CDR3 is CASSARDSSSTDTQYF. The CDR3 DNA reads as TGTGCCAGCAGTGCCAGGGACTCCTCTAGCACAGATACGCAGTATTTT.

There are many counts of this clonotype. Sequence at one end of the junction differs from germline and may be a read error. The V gene is TRBV7-7, the J gene TRBJ2-5; perhaps TRBD1 as D (7 bases). CDR1 and CDR2 from the germline V gene are SSHAT and FNYEAQ (reference sequence). The CDR3 covers 16 residues. The CDR3 protein is CASSLGGTVHRETQYF. CDR3 sequence (DNA): TGTGCTAGCAGCTTAGGGGGGACAGTCCACCGGGAGACCCAGTACTTC.

This clonotype was seen ten or more times. The chain links TRBV20-1 to TRBJ2-1, with TRBD2 matching over 13 bases. With 3 bases clipped from V and 6 bases from J, the junction kept 2 bases outside the gene matches. The CDR3 is 14 amino acids. CDR1 is DFQATT and CDR2 is SNEGSKA in the germline V gene (reference sequence). The CDR3 region has the DNA TGCAGTGCTAGGGGACTAGCGGGGACCAATGAGCAGTTCTTC. It translates to CSARGLAGTNEQFF.

Ten or more counts support this clonotype. The CDR3 DNA reads as TGCAGTGCTAGAGCGGGACAGGAAGTCTATGGCTACACCTTC. It is translated as CSARAGQEVYGYTF. The rearrangement joins TRBV20-1 to TRBJ1-2; 8 positions agree with TRBD1. The germline V gene encodes CDR1 DFQATT and CDR2 SNEGSKA (reference sequence). Trimming removed 1 base from V and 4 bases from J; junction bases left unmatched: 5. The CDR3 contains 14 residues.

This clonotype was recorded many times. The chain joins TRBV28 to TRBJ2-3; D is undetermined. Trimming removed 6 bases at V and 6 bases at J, with 7 bases between. CDR3 length: 11 amino acids. Germline V gene lookup returns CDR1 MDHEN and CDR2 SYDVKM. In DNA, the CDR3 is TGTGCCAGCAGGTCCACGGATACGCAGTATTTT. Its translation: CASRSTDTQYF.

This clonotype was counted at least ten times. V and J are TRBV5-5 and TRBJ2-3; D is unclear. The ends were cut back, 2 bases at V and 3 bases at J, with 7 bases in the middle. CDR3 length: 13 residues. Germline CDR1 and CDR2: SGHKS and YYEKEE (reference sequence). The CDR3 region is CASSLRPTDTQYF. The DNA for the CDR3 is TGTGCCAGCAGCTTACGACCGACAGATACGCAGTATTTT.

Within the sample, this clonotype is medium-sized (0.01 to 0.1%). This chain links TRBV5-1 with TRBJ2-4; TRBD1 matches 8 bases. Germline CDR1 is SGHRS and CDR2 is YFSETQ. CDR3 length: 13 amino acids. After removal of 4 bases from V and 6 bases from J, the junction contained 3 bases not matched to a gene. DNA of the CDR3: TGCGCCAGCAGCAGGGACAGGATAAACATTCAGTACTTC. It codes for CASSRDRINIQYF.

In its sample, this clonotype ranks as medium-sized (0.01 to 0.1%). The chain uses TRBV7-3 and TRBJ1-1; D call uncertain. The CDR3 is made up of 13 amino acids. Trimming took 5 bases from V and 1 from J, leaving 8 bases between them. CDR1 and CDR2 (germline): SGHTA, FQGTGA. CDR3 in DNA: TGTGCCAGCAGCGCTACAGCGAACACTGAAGCTTTCTTT. Translation: CASSATANTEAFF. The whole variable domain, filled in from reference TRBV7-3 and TRBJ1-1, reads GAGVSQTPSNKVTEKGKYVELRCDPISGHTALYWYRQSLGQGPEFLIYFQGTGAADDSGLPNDRFFAVRPEGSVSTLKIQRTERGDSAVYLCASSATANTEAFFGQGTRLTVV.

This clonotype was seen repeatedly, ten times or more. Compared with germline, one end of the junction differs, possibly owing to a read error. The chain links TRBV29-1 to TRBJ1-5; D unclear. Germline-derived CDR1 and CDR2 are SQVTM and ANQGSEA. CDR3 size: 12 residues. CDR3 residues: CSAHNPNQPQNF. CDR3 nucleotides: TGCAGCGCCCATAACCCCAATCAGCCCCAGAATTTT. The entire variable domain, with the rest obtained from reference TRBV29-1 and TRBJ1-5, is as follows: SAVISQKPSRDICQRGTSLTIQCQVDSQVTMMFWYRQQPGQSLTLIATANQGSEATYESGFVIDKFPISRPNLTFSTLTVSNMSPEDSSIYLCSAHNPNQPQNFGDGTRLSIL.

This clonotype was seen many times. V is TRBV9 and J is TRBJ2-7; 7 positions match TRBD2. The CDR3 contains 15 residues. Losses at the gene ends were 0 bases for V and 5 bases for J; bases not matched to a gene: 8. The germline V gene has CDR1 SGDLS and CDR2 YYNGEE. For the CDR3, the DNA is TGTGCCAGCAGCGTAGGTGCGGGAGTCGGTCACGAGCAGTACTTC. It specifies CASSVGAGVGHEQYF.

At least ten counts were recorded for this clonotype. V and J are TRBV12-3 or TRBV12-4 and TRBJ2-7; 10 bases are shared with TRBD1. The CDR3 length is 14 residues. V dropped 4 bases and J dropped 4; count of bases not matched to a gene: 4. The CDR3 spells CASSWTGGGYEQYF. For the CDR3, the DNA is TGTGCCAGCAGTTGGACAGGGGGTGGGTACGAGCAGTACTTC.

This clonotype was observed at least ten times. This chain joins TRBV7-2 and TRBJ2-3; the match to TRBD1 covers 7 bases. The CDR3 is made up of 13 amino acids. Trimming took 7 bases from V and 4 from J; bases not matched to a gene: 5. The germline V gene encodes CDR1 SGHTA and CDR2 FQGNSA. DNA for the CDR3: TGTGCCAGCATTAACAGGGGAGCAGATACGCAGTATTTT. This translates into CASINRGADTQYF.

There are a few counts of this clonotype. CDR3 region: CASKDGGSKNIQYF. The CDR3 DNA is TGTGCCAGCAAAGACGGAGGATCGAAAAACATTCAGTACTTC. The J gene is TRBJ2-4, the V gene TRBV6-2 or TRBV6-3; TRBD2 might be the D (5 bases). Germline values: CDR1 MNHEY, CDR2 SVGEGT. Deletions cut 7 bases from V and 4 bases from J, with 14 bases between. The CDR3 has 14 amino acids.

There are many counts of this clonotype. The chain carries TRBV2 and TRBJ2-5; no definite D call. The germline V gene encodes CDR1 SNHLY and CDR2 FYNNEI. This CDR3 contains 12 residues. Trimming removed 8 bases from V and 9 bases from J, with 16 bases in between. The CDR3 DNA follows: TGTGCCAGCGCCCCTCTCTCGGCGGCCCAGTACTTC. Translating it yields CASAPLSAAQYF.

At least ten counts were recorded for this clonotype. This chain links TRBV24-1 with TRBJ2-2; D uncertain. Germline lookup yields CDR1 KGHDR and CDR2 SFDVKD. V was clipped by 3 bases and J by 0 bases, with 4 bases between them. This CDR3 region has 14 residues. In DNA, the CDR3 is TGTGCCACCAGTGATAGGGCGAACACCGGGGAGCTGTTTTTT. It yields the protein CATSDRANTGELFF.